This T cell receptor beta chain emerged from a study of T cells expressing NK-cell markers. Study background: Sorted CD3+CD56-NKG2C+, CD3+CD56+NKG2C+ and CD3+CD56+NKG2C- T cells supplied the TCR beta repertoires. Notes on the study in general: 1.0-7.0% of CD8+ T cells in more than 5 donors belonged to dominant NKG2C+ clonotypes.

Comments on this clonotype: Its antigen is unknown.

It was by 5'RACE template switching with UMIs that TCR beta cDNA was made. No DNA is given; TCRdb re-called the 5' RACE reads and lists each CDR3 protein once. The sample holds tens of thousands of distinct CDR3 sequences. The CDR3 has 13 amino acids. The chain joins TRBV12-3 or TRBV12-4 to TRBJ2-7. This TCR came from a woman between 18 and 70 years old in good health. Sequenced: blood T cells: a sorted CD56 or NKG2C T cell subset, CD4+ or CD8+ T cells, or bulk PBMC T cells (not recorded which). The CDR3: CASSSDDPYEQYF.